This T cell receptor (beta chain) stems from a study of blood T cell repertoires in COVID-19. Overall study context: The analysed material was cDNA or gDNA that came from T cells, B-cell-depleted T cells, or PBMCs.

V lost 4 bases to trimming and J lost 5 bases; unmatched junction nucleotides: 2. Germline assignment: CDR1 SEHNR and CDR2 FQNEAQ (reference sequence). The CDR3 is 14 residues long. In the original workflow: Using reference gene primer amplification, nucleated cell counts were estimated. Some clones are missing from TCRdb's copy, which holds only in-frame ones; the method was immunoSEQ multiplex PCR. The D gene and trimming were derived from the DNA, and the V and J assignments and clone size from that table. The table has more than 150,000 clones, roughly nine tenths seen once; the top ten hold roughly 15%.

The gene calls are TRBV7-9 and TRBJ1-6; 7 nucleotides line up with TRBD1. Sequencing input: peripheral blood. This TCR came from a middle-aged woman with acute or convalescent COVID-19. CDR3 in amino acids: CASSSGTDNSPLHF. Here the CDR3 DNA reads TGTGCCAGCAGCTCCGGGACAGATAATTCACCCCTCCACTTT. The entire variable domain, with the rest obtained from reference TRBV7-9 and TRBJ1-6, is as follows: DTGVSQNPRHKITKRGQNVTFRCDPISEHNRLYWYRQTLGQGPEFLTYFQNEAQLEKSRLLSDRFSAERPKGSFSTLEIQRTEQGDSAMYLCASSSGTDNSPLHFGNGTRLTVT.